The 11 T cell receptor beta chains presented below share a single source sample, sequenced in a study of blood T cell repertoires in COVID-19. Data came from immunoSEQ multiplex PCR; TCRdb stores just in-frame clones and leaves some out. The table lists 150,000 to 200,000 clones, roughly 79% of them singletons, with about 20% in the top ten. The sample was peripheral blood. These TCRs come from a woman of 80 years or more with acute or convalescent COVID-19.

The chain links TRBV6-5 to TRBJ1-2; 7 bases agree with TRBD1. V gave up 2 bases and J gave up 4 bases; unmatched junction bases: 4. The CDR3 is 14 amino acids. The germline V gene has CDR1 MNHEY and CDR2 SVGAGI. CDR3 coding DNA: TGTGCCAGCAGTTACGGAAGGGGGCTCTATGGCTACACCTTC. Protein: CASSYGRGLYGYTF.

This clone is a singleton in its sample. The chain links TRBV15 to TRBJ2-1; a weak D match, TRBD1 (6 bases). Trimming took 0 bases from V and 2 from J, leaving 8 bases between them. The length of the CDR3 is 15 residues. CDR1 and CDR2 (germline): LNHNV, YYDKDF (reference sequence). CDR3 loop: CATSRETGTYNEQFF. In nucleotides, the CDR3 is TGTGCCACCAGCAGAGAGACAGGCACCTACAATGAGCAGTTCTTC.

The rearrangement joins TRBV27 to TRBJ1-2; D is perhaps TRBD1 (5 bases). The germline CDR1 and CDR2 sequences are MNHEY and SMNVEV (reference sequence). Deletions cut 6 bases from V and 7 bases from J, with 15 bases between. The CDR3 loop spans 13 amino acids. The CDR3: CASSPGSVRGYTF. CDR3 DNA sequence: TGTGCCAGCAGCCCAGGGTCCGTCCGTGGCTACACCTTC.

V is TRBV27 and J is TRBJ1-1; a weak D match, TRBD1 (5 bases). Germline V gene data show CDR1 as MNHEY and CDR2 as SMNVEV (reference sequence). Deletions cut 5 bases from V and 0 bases from J, with 16 bases between. The CDR3 length is 16 residues. The CDR3 DNA sequence: TGTGCCAGCAGTCCGCTACCGGGGGGTGTGAACACTGAAGCTTTCTTT. Amino acid sequence: CASSPLPGGVNTEAFF.

The chain carries TRBV7-9 and TRBJ2-2, with TRBD1 matching over 7 bases. Germline V gives CDR1 SEHNR, CDR2 FQNEAQ (reference sequence). Germline trimming cut 5 bases from V and 4 bases from J; bases unmatched to any gene: 4. The CDR3 extends over 14 amino acids. CDR3: CASSQGQFTGELFF. CDR3 nucleotides: TGTGCCAGCAGCCAGGGACAGTTCACCGGGGAGCTGTTTTTT.

The rearrangement links TRBV18 to TRBJ1-1; 7 bases agree with TRBD1. The CDR3 loop spans 14 amino acids. Per germline, CDR1 KGHSH and CDR2 LQKENI. Trimming removed 2 bases from V and 2 bases from J; junction bases left unmatched: 2. CDR3 DNA sequence: TGTGCCAGCTCACCAGCAGGGGGAAACACTGAAGCTTTCTTT. It yields the protein CASSPAGGNTEAFF.

The rearrangement uses TRBV5-6 and TRBJ1-1, with 8 positions matching TRBD1. Germline lookup yields CDR1 SGHDT and CDR2 YYEEEE. This CDR3 contains 14 residues. The trim removed 2 bases at V and 7 bases at J, leaving 7 bases unmatched. CDR3 nucleotides: TGTGCCAGCAGCTTTCGACAGGGGACCCTTGAAGCTTTCTTT. Translating it yields CASSFRQGTLEAFF.

J is TRBJ2-1 and V is TRBV5-1, with unresolved D. The CDR3 sequence is 15 residues long. V lost 4 bases and J lost 4, with 15 bases in between. Germline V gene lookup returns CDR1 SGHRS and CDR2 YFSETQ. In DNA form, the CDR3 reads TGCGCCAGCAGCCTGAATCTAGGCACGTACAATGAGCAGTTCTTC. It yields the protein CASSLNLGTYNEQFF.

The chain uses TRBV5-1 and TRBJ2-3, with D perhaps TRBD2 (5 bases). The CDR3 has 14 residues. V lost 3 bases and J lost 0, with 8 bases in between. Germline-derived CDR1 and CDR2 are SGHRS and YFSETQ. The DNA for the CDR3 is TGCGCCAGCAGCTCAAGGACTAGCACAGATACGCAGTATTTT. Translation gives CASSSRTSTDTQYF.

V gene TRBV6-1 combines with J gene TRBJ2-1, with a tentative D call TRBD1 (6 bases). In germline, CDR1 is MNHNS, CDR2 SASEGT. Trimming took 3 bases from V and 5 from J, leaving 14 bases between them. CDR3 length: 15 amino acids. The CDR3 nucleotides read TGTGCCAGCAGTGAGCCCCGACAGGTGCACAATGAGCAGTTCTTC. Amino acids: CASSEPRQVHNEQFF.

The V and J genes are TRBV6-5 and TRBJ1-2; 7 bases are shared with TRBD1. Trimming at V came to 6 bases and at J to 3 bases, leaving 4 bases not matched to a gene. CDR1 is MNHEY and CDR2 is SVGAGI in the germline V gene. CDR3 length: 13 residues. The CDR3 loop reads CASRDRFYYGYTF. In DNA, the CDR3 is TGTGCCAGCAGGGACAGGTTTTACTATGGCTACACCTTC.